Presented here are 30 T cell receptor beta chains from one specimen sequenced in a study of blood T cells in healthy people across ages. It was with a sample-barcoded 5' primer and a J-beta primer mix that a second PCR of roughly 6 to 11 cycles was run. Via MiXCR, TCRdb re-called the 5' RACE reads, giving one row per CDR3 protein. The repertoire holds around 990,000 distinct CDR3 sequences, with approximately 25% as singletons. The same specimen was also included in a second study, on T cells of mothers and their children.

Sequenced sample: blood. The receptors originated from a girl aged 2 to 10 in good health.

This clonotype was observed a few times. The chain is built from TRBV3-1 and TRBJ2-5; no reliable D call. The closer fit of TRBJ2-1 to the DNA end suggests the J call may be wrong. From germline, CDR1 is LGHDT and CDR2 YNNKEL (reference sequence). The CDR3 totals 14 residues. The chain's CDR3 is CASSPTHRANEQFF. CDR3 DNA sequence: TGTGCCAGCAGCCCCACTCATAGAGCCAATGAGCAGTTCTTC.

Only a few counts were recorded for this clonotype. This rearrangement joins TRBV7-9 to TRBJ2-7, with TRBD1 identical over 7 bases. Looked up from germline, CDR1 is SEHNR and CDR2 is FQNEAQ (reference sequence). The CDR3 covers 14 residues. With V trimmed by 4 bases and J by 6 bases, 9 bases remained unmatched. The CDR3 sequence is CASSSSNAGGEQYF. CDR3 coding DNA: TGTGCCAGCAGCTCGAGTAACGCAGGGGGCGAGCAGTACTTC.

This chain connects TRBV21-1 to TRBJ2-3; no check of the table's D call, TRBD1, against the DNA was made. TRBV21-1 is given as a pseudogene. The length of the CDR3 is 17 residues. CDR3 sequence (DNA): TGTGCCAGCAGCAACTGGCGACAGGGCCAGAGCACAGATACGCAGTATTTT. Translated, it gives CASSNWRQGQSTDTQYF.

The V and J genes are TRBV5-1 and TRBJ2-5, with D maybe TRBD1 (6 bases). Between the trimmed V and J ends, which lost 0 bases and 7 bases, there was a span of 13 bases. The V gene's germline CDR1 is SGHRS and CDR2 YFSETQ. The CDR3 consists of 14 residues. For the CDR3, the DNA is TGCGCCAGCAGCTTGGGCACAGGGTCAGCGACCCAGTACTTC. Protein: CASSLGTGSATQYF.

The chain joins TRBV6-4 to TRBJ2-3, with no clear D. The V end was cut by 5 bases, the J end by 0 bases, with 12 bases between. Germline V lookup: CDR1 MRHNA, CDR2 SNTAGT. There are 15 residues in the CDR3. The CDR3 protein is CASSISIRSTDTQYF. The CDR3 DNA is TGTGCCAGCAGTATTAGCATCCGAAGCACAGATACGCAGTATTTT.

Only one count was recorded for this clonotype. The CDR3 region is CSASEATNEKLFF. In DNA form, the CDR3 reads TGCAGCGCCTCTGAGGCAACTAATGAAAAACTGTTTTTT. The chain uses TRBV29-1 and TRBJ1-4; no reliable D call. The V gene lost 7 bases and the J gene lost 0 bases, with 9 bases spanning the gap. The germline gives CDR1 SQVTM, CDR2 ANQGSEA. There are 13 residues in the CDR3.

The J gene is TRBJ2-7, the V gene TRBV9; TRBD2 aligns across 7 bases. The CDR3 is made up of 14 amino acids. The germline V gene encodes CDR1 SGDLS and CDR2 YYNGEE. V lost 2 bases and J lost 4; bases outside the gene matches: 6. The CDR3 here is CASSVGTTMYEQYF. The CDR3, as DNA: TGTGCCAGCAGCGTTGGGACTACCATGTACGAGCAGTACTTC. Complete variable domain (other parts from reference TRBV9 and TRBJ2-7): DSGVTQTPKHLITATGQRVTLRCSPRSGDLSVYWYQQSLDQGLQFLIQYYNGEERAKGNILERFSAQQFPDLHSELNLSSLELGDSALYFCASSVGTTMYEQYFGPGTRLTVT.

This clonotype was counted only a few times. J is TRBJ2-4 and V is TRBV7-2; 9 bases align to TRBD2. The germline gives CDR1 SGHTA, CDR2 FQGNSA. J lost 13 bases, V lost 3 bases, and 13 bases had no gene match. The CDR3 spans 15 residues. CDR3: CASSFSREGRTVQYF. The CDR3 region has the DNA TGTGCCAGCAGCTTTTCGCGGGAGGGTCGAACGGTCCAGTACTTC.

The table lists this clonotype with many counts. In DNA, the CDR3 is TGTGCCAGCAGCTTAGCGTGGAGTAGCGGACGCCTTTCCTACAATGAGCAGTTCTTC. Translation gives CASSLAWSSGRLSYNEQFF. V and J are TRBV13 and TRBJ2-1; D is perhaps TRBD2 (6 bases). The CDR3 is 19 residues long. Germline CDR1 PRHDT, CDR2 FYEKMQ (reference sequence). V was cut by 1 base and J by 1 base, with 20 bases left in between. Complete variable domain (other parts from reference TRBV13 and TRBJ2-1): AAGVIQSPRHLIKEKRETATLKCYPIPRHDTVYWYQQGPGQDPQFLISFYEKMQSDKGSIPDRFSAQQFSDYHSELNMSSLELGDSALYFCASSLAWSSGRLSYNEQFFGPGTRLTVL.

The rearrangement links TRBV5-1 to TRBJ2-3; 13 bases match TRBD2. The germline V gene has CDR1 SGHRS and CDR2 YFSETQ. The CDR3 loop spans 16 amino acids. V lost 1 base to trimming and J lost 5 bases; unmatched junction nucleotides: 4. CDR3 coding DNA: TGCGCCAGCAGCTTGACTAGCGGGAGGGCCAGAGATACGCAGTATTTT. It is translated as CASSLTSGRARDTQYF.

This clonotype has more than one count but fewer than ten. This chain joins TRBV20-1 and TRBJ2-1; D not resolved. CDR1 DFQATT and CDR2 SNEGSKA come from the germline V gene (reference sequence). The CDR3 covers 13 residues. DNA of the CDR3: TGCAGCGGATCTACCCGAATCCCCAATGAGCAGTTCTTC. Translated, it gives CSGSTRIPNEQFF.

The genes are TRBV7-2 and TRBJ2-3, with 7 bases identical to TRBD2. The CDR3 runs 12 residues. From germline, CDR1 is SGHTA and CDR2 FQGNSA. The V segment lost 4 bases and the J segment 11 bases; nucleotides outside the gene matches: 6. The CDR3: CASSSPTGGQYF. The CDR3, as DNA: TGTGCCAGCAGCTCGCCCACGGGGGGGCAGTATTTT.

The CDR3 sequence is CASSLGPSAEQYF. CDR3 DNA sequence: TGTGCCAGCAGCTTGGGACCCTCTGCCGAGCAGTACTTC. V usage is TRBV7-6 and J usage is TRBJ2-5, with D tentatively TRBD1 or TRBD2 (5 bases each). The J call may be faulty, since TRBJ2-7 better matches the DNA end. Germline CDR1 SGHVS, CDR2 FNYEAQ. This CDR3 has 13 amino acids.

The CDR3 region has the DNA TGTGCCAGCAGCCAAGTGATGCGGACTGAGGTCACTGAAGCTTTCTTT. It yields the protein CASSQVMRTEVTEAFF. V gene TRBV4-2 combines with J gene TRBJ1-1; D ambiguous. V lost 1 base, J lost 4 bases, and 16 bases lay in between. Germline-derived CDR1 and CDR2 are LGHNA and YNFKEQ. The CDR3 loop spans 16 amino acids.

CDR3 loop: CASSYPAGQGEDSPLHF. The CDR3 DNA reads as TGTGCCAGCAGTTACCCAGCGGGACAGGGGGAGGATTCACCCCTCCACTTT. The chain is built from TRBV6-2 or TRBV6-3 and TRBJ1-6; 11 bases align to TRBD1. The V and J ends lost 2 bases and 8 bases, in that order; junction bases with no gene match: 8. Germline-derived CDR1 and CDR2 are MNHEY and SVGEGT. The CDR3 spans 17 residues.

This clonotype was picked up a small number of times. The chain recombines TRBV4-1 with TRBJ2-5; 7 nucleotides line up with TRBD2. The CDR3 sequence is 14 residues long. Unmatched junction bases numbered 5, after V lost 4 bases and J lost 3 bases. CDR1 and CDR2 (germline): MGHRA, YSYEKL. The DNA for the CDR3 is TGCGCCAGCAGCCGTACAACTAGCGAAGAGACCCAGTACTTC. Its protein product is CASSRTTSEETQYF.

This clonotype was detected once. The CDR3 DNA follows: TGTGCCAGCAGCTTAGAACGATTGGCCGGCGGGACTAAGGGCTATGAGCAGTTCTTC. Protein sequence: CASSLERLAGGTKGYEQFF. The V gene is TRBV7-2, the J gene TRBJ2-1, with TRBD2 identical over 7 bases. J lost 8 bases, V lost 1 base, and 20 bases had no gene match. Germline values: CDR1 SGHTA, CDR2 FQGNSA. CDR3 length equals 19 residues.

This clonotype was detected only a few times. V and J are TRBV20-1 and TRBJ2-5; D is undetermined. Looked up from germline, CDR1 is DFQATT and CDR2 is SNEGSKA (reference sequence). The CDR3 is 11 amino acids. V dropped 8 bases and J dropped 2 bases, with 9 bases sitting between them. CDR3 sequence: CSTEDQETQYF. The CDR3 DNA is TGCAGTACCGAGGATCAAGAGACCCAGTACTTC.

This clonotype was seen a few times. Here the CDR3 reads CSARDLAGKRYEQFF. The CDR3 DNA follows: TGCAGTGCTAGAGATTTGGCAGGGAAGAGGTATGAGCAGTTCTTC. This chain uses TRBV20-1 with TRBJ2-5; TRBD1 is a possible D gene (5 bases). The J call may be mistaken, given a closer DNA end match to TRBJ2-1. The CDR3 spans 15 residues. From germline, CDR1 is DFQATT and CDR2 SNEGSKA (reference sequence).

This clonotype was seen only a few times. The gene calls are TRBV12-5 and TRBJ2-2; D unresolved. This CDR3 has 15 residues. CDR1 and CDR2 (germline): LGHNT, FRNRAP. The ends were cut back, 2 bases at V and 3 bases at J, with 10 bases in the middle. CDR3 in amino acids: CASGLYLLDTGELFF. As DNA, the CDR3 is TGTGCTAGTGGTTTGTATTTGCTCGACACCGGGGAGCTGTTTTTT.

The chain carries TRBV7-9 and TRBJ2-1, with no clear D. The better agreement between TRBJ2-7 and the DNA end casts doubt on the J call. CDR3 size: 16 residues. CDR1 is SEHNR, CDR2 FQNEAQ, per germline (reference sequence). The CDR3 is CASSSTLSTPSYEQYF. Here the CDR3 DNA reads TGTGCCAGCAGCTCCACCCTGAGCACTCCCTCCTACGAGCAGTACTTC.

In its sample, this clonotype was seen a few times. The chain is built from TRBV9 and TRBJ2-1, with D perhaps given as TRBD1 or TRBD2 (6 bases each). V lost 0 bases and J lost 0, with 10 bases in between. The CDR3 has 16 residues. From germline, CDR1 is SGDLS and CDR2 YYNGEE. The CDR3 DNA reads as TGTGCCAGCAGCGTAGGTCGGGGGCCCTCCTACAATGAGCAGTTCTTC. Translating gives CASSVGRGPSYNEQFF.

This chain links TRBV2 with TRBJ2-5, with D uncertain. Judging by the DNA end, TRBJ2-7 fits better; the J call may be wrong. This CDR3 spans 12 amino acids. Germline V gene lookup returns CDR1 SNHLY and CDR2 FYNNEI. CDR3 nucleotide sequence: TGTGCGGAGCTTTCCAACGAAGGCGAGCAGTACTTC. Amino acid sequence: CAELSNEGEQYF.

The chain employs TRBV29-1 and TRBJ2-1, with D perhaps being TRBD1 or TRBD2 (5 bases each). The end of the DNA is better explained by TRBJ2-7, so the J call may be wrong. In germline, CDR1 is SQVTM, CDR2 ANQGSEA. This CDR3 comprises 12 residues. CDR3 sequence: CSVGDATYEQYF. For the CDR3, the DNA is TGCAGCGTAGGGGACGCAACCTACGAGCAGTACTTC.

This clonotype was detected a few times. Because the CDR3 is missing its conserved closing phenylalanine or tryptophan, this is likely a read error. J is TRBJ1-1 and V is TRBV12-3 or TRBV12-4, with TRBD1 matching over 7 bases. This CDR3 is built from 17 residues. V shed 7 bases and J 9 bases; nucleotides not matched to a gene: 23. This CDR3 reads CASTPTGRIDVENKAFL. The CDR3 coding sequence is TGTGCCAGCACCCCGACAGGGAGAATTGATGTAGAGAACAAAGCTTTCCTT.

This sequence joins TRBV29-1 and TRBJ2-3; D is unresolved. Germline-derived CDR1 and CDR2 are SQVTM and ANQGSEA. CDR3 length: 12 amino acids. V was trimmed by 3 bases and J by 2 bases, leaving 6 bases between them. DNA of the CDR3: TGCAGCGTTGACGAGCTCACAGATACGCAGTATTTT. Its translation: CSVDELTDTQYF.

The CDR3 loop reads CASSWSVSGSYGYTF. The CDR3 DNA follows: TGTGCCAGCAGTTGGAGTGTTTCGGGATCCTATGGCTACACCTTC. The rearrangement links TRBV6-6 to TRBJ1-2, with D unclear. The CDR3 spans 15 residues. The V gene lost 4 bases and the J gene lost 4 bases, with 16 bases spanning the gap. Germline CDR1 is MNHNY and CDR2 is SVGAGI (reference sequence).

This clonotype appeared many times. V is TRBV4-3 and J is TRBJ1-2; D gene uncertain. Trimming shortened V by 3 bases and J by 4 bases, and 12 bases separated the two germline ends. This CDR3 contains 14 residues. Germline values: CDR1 LGHNA, CDR2 YSLEER. In DNA form, the CDR3 reads TGCGCCAGCAGCCATTTCGGGGAAGGCTATGGCTACACCTTC. This gives the protein CASSHFGEGYGYTF.

The chain combines TRBV2 with TRBJ2-3, with a tentative D call TRBD1 (7 bases). The CDR3 is 14 amino acids. V lost 8 bases and J lost 0, with 12 bases in between. Germline V CDR1 and CDR2: SNHLY, FYNNEI. In nucleotides, the CDR3 is TGTGCCAGCGGAGGGACAGCTAGCACAGATACGCAGTATTTT. It encodes CASGGTASTDTQYF.

This chain uses TRBV4-3 with TRBJ2-5; the D is unclear. In germline, CDR1 is LGHNA, CDR2 YSLEER. Trimming removed 3 bases from V and 3 bases from J, with 17 bases in between. The CDR3 is 16 amino acids. This CDR3 reads CASSQGYASIEETQYF. The CDR3, as DNA: TGCGCCAGCAGCCAGGGGTACGCGAGTATAGAAGAGACCCAGTACTTC.